This T cell receptor (beta chain) originates from a study of blood T cell repertoires in COVID-19. Measured with immunoSEQ multiplex PCR; TCRdb has only the in-frame clones, and not every one. This table holds more than 250,000 clones, 80% to 90% found once. Each participant's cohort was designated according to participant-reported clinical history. The CDR3 totals 16 residues. Looked up from germline, CDR1 is LGHNA and CDR2 is YNFKEQ. Trimming removed 1 base at V and 5 bases at J, with 17 bases between. The chain recombines TRBV4-2 with TRBJ1-2; TRBD1 is a possible D gene (6 bases). Input material: PBMCs or T cells enriched from blood (not recorded which). This clonotype originated in a man younger than 40 who had recovered from COVID-19. The CDR3 reads CASSQAQTGSLYGYTF. In DNA, the CDR3 is TGTGCCAGCAGCCAAGCTCAAACAGGGTCACTTTATGGCTACACCTTC.